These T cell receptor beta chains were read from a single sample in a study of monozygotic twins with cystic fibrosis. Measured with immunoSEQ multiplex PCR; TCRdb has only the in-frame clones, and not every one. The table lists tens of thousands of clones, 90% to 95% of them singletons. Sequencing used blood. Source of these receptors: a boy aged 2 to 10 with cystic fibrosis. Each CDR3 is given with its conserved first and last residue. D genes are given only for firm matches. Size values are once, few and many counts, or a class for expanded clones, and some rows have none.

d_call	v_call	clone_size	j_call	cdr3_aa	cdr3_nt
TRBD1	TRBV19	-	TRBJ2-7	CASSPGTGTSYEQYF	TGTGCCAGTAGTCCCGGGACAGGGACCTCCTACGAGCAGTACTTC
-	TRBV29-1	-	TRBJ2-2	CSVLLGTGELFF	TGCAGCGTCCTGTTGGGGACCGGGGAGCTGTTTTTT
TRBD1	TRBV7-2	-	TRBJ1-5	CASSLKGQGGSQPQHF	TGTGCCAGCAGCTTAAAGGGACAGGGAGGAAGTCAGCCCCAGCATTTT
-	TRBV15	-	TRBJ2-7	CATSRDRVREPYEQYF	TGTGCCACCAGCAGAGATCGGGTGAGAGAGCCCTACGAGCAGTACTTC
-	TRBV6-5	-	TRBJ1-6	CASSYEPRDSPLHF	TGTGCCAGCAGTTACGAGCCCAGGGACTCACCCCTCCACTTT
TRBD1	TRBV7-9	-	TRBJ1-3	CASSSTPQGAGNTIYF	TGTGCCAGCAGCTCGACTCCACAGGGGGCTGGAAACACCATATATTTT
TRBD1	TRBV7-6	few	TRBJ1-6	CASSQITGGGSPLHF	TGTGCCAGCAGCCAAATAACAGGGGGCGGTTCACCCCTCCACTTT
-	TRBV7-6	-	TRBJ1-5	CASSSVGGVRHF	TGTGCCAGCAGTTCCGTTGGGGGGGTTAGGCATTTT
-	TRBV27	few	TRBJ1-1	CASSLGPENTEAFF	TGTGCCAGCAGTCTGGGACCGGAGAACACTGAAGCTTTCTTT
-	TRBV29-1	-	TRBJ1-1	CSVDLLGLNTEAFF	TGCAGCGTTGATTTATTAGGGCTGAACACTGAAGCTTTCTTT
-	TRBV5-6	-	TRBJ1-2	CASSSVGVEYGYTF	TGTGCCAGCAGTAGTGTGGGGGTAGAGTATGGCTACACCTTC
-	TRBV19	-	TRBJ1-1	CASSIDGVWSEAFF	TGTGCCAGTAGTATTGACGGCGTGTGGTCTGAAGCTTTCTTT
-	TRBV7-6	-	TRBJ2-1	CASSSTDNEQFF	TGTGCCAGCAGTTCCACAGACAATGAGCAGTTCTTC
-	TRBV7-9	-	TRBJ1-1	CASSQLSRGNTEAFF	TGTGCCAGCAGCCAGTTATCCCGGGGTAACACTGAAGCTTTCTTT
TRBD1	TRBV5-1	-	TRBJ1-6	CASSVGTAASPLHF	TGCGCCAGCAGCGTAGGGACAGCCGCTTCACCCCTCCACTTT
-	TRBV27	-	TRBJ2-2	CASTGVTGELFF	TGTGCCAGCACGGGGGTTACCGGGGAGCTGTTTTTT